Presented here are 5 T cell receptor beta chains from one specimen sequenced in a study of CD8+ T cells in alopecia areata. cDNA prepared by RNA extraction and subsequent reverse transcription served as the template for sequencing. Clones were sequenced by immunoSEQ multiplex PCR, and TCRdb holds only the in-frame ones, with some missing. The sample lists about 150,000 clones, about 50% seen once, with roughly a fifth in the top ten. Sequencing was performed on CD8+ T cells sorted from blood, taken at week 0. The receptors were sampled from a human donor with alopecia areata.

This clone was detected only a few times. The V gene is TRBV19, the J gene TRBJ1-5; 7 bases match TRBD1. After removal of 5 bases from V and 2 bases from J, the junction contained 3 bases not matched to a gene. The germline gives CDR1 LNHDA, CDR2 SQIVND (reference sequence). The CDR3 has 14 amino acids. CDR3 sequence (DNA): TGTGCCAGTAGTTGGACAGGAGGCAATCAGCCCCAGCATTTT. Translating gives CASSWTGGNQPQHF.

This clone has just a few counts. This CDR3 is CASSLRAGGPQETQYF. The DNA for the CDR3 is TGTGCCAGCAGCTTAAGGGCGGGGGGGCCCCAAGAGACCCAGTACTTC. V and J are TRBV7-8 and TRBJ2-5, with 9 bases aligning to TRBD2. After removal of 2 bases from V and 1 base from J, the junction contained 5 bases not matched to a gene. Per germline, CDR1 SGHVS and CDR2 FQNEAQ. The CDR3 is made up of 16 amino acids. The whole variable domain, filled in from reference TRBV7-8 and TRBJ2-5, reads GAGVSQSPRYKVAKRGQDVALRCDPISGHVSLFWYQQALGQGPEFLTYFQNEAQLDKSGLPSDRFFAERPEGSVSTLKIQRTQQEDSAVYLCASSLRAGGPQETQYFGPGTRLLVL.

The chain couples TRBV7-2 to TRBJ1-1; 7 nucleotides align to TRBD1. The V gene's germline CDR1 is SGHTA and CDR2 FQGNSA. With 5 bases clipped from V and 5 bases from J, the junction kept 5 bases outside the gene matches. The CDR3 is 13 residues long. CDR3 sequence reads: CASSPLTGTEAFF. CDR3 nucleotide sequence: TGTGCCAGCAGCCCCTTGACAGGGACTGAAGCTTTCTTT.

The sample holds a few counts of this clone. The chain joins TRBV25-1 to TRBJ2-7, with 7 positions matching TRBD2. Trimming at V came to 2 bases and at J to 5 bases, leaving 12 bases not matched to a gene. The CDR3 has 16 residues. The germline CDR1 and CDR2 sequences are MGHDK and SYGVNS. CDR3 sequence reads: CASSEGVGRSRNEQYF. The CDR3, as DNA: TGTGCCAGCAGTGAAGGTGTCGGGAGGTCGAGGAACGAGCAGTACTTC.

The chain has TRBV30 and TRBJ1-1, with no clear D. CDR1 and CDR2 (germline): GTSNPN, SVGIG (reference sequence). V dropped 4 bases and J dropped 3 bases, with 15 bases sitting between them. The CDR3 runs 14 residues. The CDR3 reads CAWNIKRSDTEAFF. The CDR3 DNA reads TGTGCCTGGAATATTAAGCGATCCGACACTGAAGCTTTCTTT.